The T cell receptor beta chain under discussion was sequenced for a study of CD8 T cells in ankylosing spondylitis. A remark on this clonotype: Its antigen is not identified.

Whole-study results and caveats: Earlier authors reported some of these motif variants in reactive arthritis synovial fluid and blood. Seemingly distinctive of ankylosing spondylitis blood was a TCR beta motif formed by eight highly homologous variants.

This CDR3 has 14 residues. Trimming left V 4 bases short and J 7 bases short, with 17 bases between. Germline values: CDR1 SQVTM, CDR2 ANQGSEA. TCRdb reprocessed the 5' RACE reads via MiXCR and lists one record per CDR3 protein. Of 650,000 to 800,000 distinct CDR3 sequences in the sample, around 20% were seen once. The sequenced material came from blood, either unsorted or a sorted T cell fraction (not recorded which). The receptor's source is a male donor with ankylosing spondylitis. The chain is built from TRBV29-1 and TRBJ2-1; TRBD1 is a possible D gene (6 bases). The CDR3 DNA reads as TGCAGCGTTGGGGCCGGGACACTTGGAAATGAGCAGTTCTTC. This encodes CSVGAGTLGNEQFF.